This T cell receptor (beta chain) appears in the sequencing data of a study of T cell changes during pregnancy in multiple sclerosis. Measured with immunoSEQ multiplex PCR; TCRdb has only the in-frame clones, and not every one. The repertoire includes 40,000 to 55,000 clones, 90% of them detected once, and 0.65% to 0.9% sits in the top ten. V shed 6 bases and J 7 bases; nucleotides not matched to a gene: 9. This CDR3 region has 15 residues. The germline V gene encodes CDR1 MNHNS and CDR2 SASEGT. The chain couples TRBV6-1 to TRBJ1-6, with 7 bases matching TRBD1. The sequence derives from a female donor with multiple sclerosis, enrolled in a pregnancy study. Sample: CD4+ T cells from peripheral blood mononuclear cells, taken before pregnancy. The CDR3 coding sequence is TGTGCCAGCAGCGCCAGGACAGGCGTAAATTCACCCCTCCACTTT. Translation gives CASSARTGVNSPLHF.